These T cell receptor beta chains were read from a single sample in a study of identical twins. TCRdb re-called the 5' RACE reads with MiXCR, one entry per CDR3 protein. The sample shows hundreds of thousands of distinct CDR3 sequences, less than 7% of them seen only once. The sequencing sample was made of naive T cells sorted from blood. Receptors were obtained from a man aged 18 to 35 in good health. Both conserved end residues are part of each CDR3. A D gene is named only where the DNA matches it firmly. The size of a clone is reported for some rows only, either as once, few or many, or as a class for expanded clones.

D	size	J	V	DNA	CDR3
NA	few	TRBJ1-1	TRBV27	TGTGCCACCAGGACTACGGGCCCGAGCACTGAAGCTTTCTTT	CATRTTGPSTEAFF
NA	many	TRBJ2-7	TRBV30	TGTGCCTGGAGTGCTACCCGACGGACATACGAGCAGTACTTC	CAWSATRRTYEQYF
NA	many	TRBJ2-1	TRBV28	TGTGCCAGCAGCCTTCCGGGACGGGATGAGCAGTTCTTC	CASSLPGRDEQFF
TRBD1	many	TRBJ1-1	TRBV24-1	TGTGCCACCAGTGAAAGCCAGGGGGACACTGAAGCTTTCTTT	CATSESQGDTEAFF
NA	many	TRBJ2-3	TRBV7-2	TGTGCCAGCAGCTTAGCTGCTCAAACTAGCACAGATACGCAGTATTTT	CASSLAAQTSTDTQYF
TRBD1	NA	TRBJ2-1	TRBV30	TGTGCCTGGGGACAGGGGATCAATGAGCAGTTCTTC	CAWGQGINEQFF
NA	many	TRBJ2-3	TRBV6-2/TRBV6-3	TGTGCCAGCAGTATACCGACTAGCACAGATACGCAGTATTTT	CASSIPTSTDTQYF
TRBD1	few	TRBJ2-4	TRBV27	TGTGCCAGCAGTTTATCGTCGGGACAGGGATTAAACATTCAGTACTTC	CASSLSSGQGLNIQYF
NA	many	TRBJ2-1	TRBV4-1	TGCGCCAGCAGCCAAGAATTTTCCTACAATGAGCAGTTCTTC	CASSQEFSYNEQFF
TRBD1	many	TRBJ1-5	TRBV28	TGTGCCAGCAGTCGGACAGGCGTTTCCAATCAGCCCCAGCATTTT	CASSRTGVSNQPQHF
NA	many	TRBJ2-1	TRBV5-1	TGCGCCAGCAGCAACTTCGGCAATGAGCAGTTCTTC	CASSNFGNEQFF
TRBD1	few	TRBJ1-4	TRBV20-1	TGCAGTGCTAGAGGGACAGGGAAAGAAAAACTGTTTTTT	CSARGTGKEKLFF
TRBD2	many	TRBJ2-3	TRBV28	TGTGCCAGCAGTTTCCAGTGGGGGACTAGCGGGGTCACAGATACGCAGTATTTT	CASSFQWGTSGVTDTQYF
NA	many	TRBJ2-1	TRBV14	TGTGCCAGCAGCCAAGTCTTCGTCCGTTACAATGAGCAGTTCTTC	CASSQVFVRYNEQFF
NA	few	TRBJ2-6	TRBV12-3/TRBV12-4	TGTGCCAGCAGTTTAGCCATCTCTGGGGCCAACGTCCTGACTTTC	CASSLAISGANVLTF
NA	many	TRBJ2-5	TRBV7-2	TGTGCCAGCAGCCTAGGAGGCAGGGGGGAAGAGACCCAGTACTTC	CASSLGGRGEETQYF
TRBD1	NA	TRBJ2-1	TRBV27	TGTGCCAGCAGTGCCCGGGACAGGGTCTACAATGAGCAGTTCTTC	CASSARDRVYNEQFF
TRBD1	few	TRBJ1-2	TRBV12-3/TRBV12-4	TGTGCCAGCAGTTTATTGACAGGGGGCCAGGGGGGCTACACCTTC	CASSLLTGGQGGYTF
NA	few	TRBJ1-3	TRBV30	TGTGCCTGGAGTGCGGGGGCTACTGGAAACACCATATATTTT	CAWSAGATGNTIYF
TRBD1	few	TRBJ1-1	TRBV7-9	TGTGCCAGCAGCTACAGACAGGGGAGGAACACTGAAGCTTTCTTT	CASSYRQGRNTEAFF
NA	many	TRBJ1-1	TRBV18	TGTGCCAGCTCACCACAAAACACGATCTCGAACACTGAAGCTTTCTTT	CASSPQNTISNTEAFF
TRBD2	NA	TRBJ2-5	TRBV7-3	TGTGCCAGCAGCTGGGGACTAGCGGAGACCCAGTACTTC	CASSWGLAETQYF
NA	NA	TRBJ2-7	TRBV29-1	TGCAGCGTTGGGGGGTTGTGGGCGCCCTACGAGCAGTACTTC	CSVGGLWAPYEQYF
NA	many	TRBJ2-5	TRBV20-1	TGCAGTGCTAGAGGGCTCGGTGATCAAGAGACCCAGTACTTC	CSARGLGDQETQYF